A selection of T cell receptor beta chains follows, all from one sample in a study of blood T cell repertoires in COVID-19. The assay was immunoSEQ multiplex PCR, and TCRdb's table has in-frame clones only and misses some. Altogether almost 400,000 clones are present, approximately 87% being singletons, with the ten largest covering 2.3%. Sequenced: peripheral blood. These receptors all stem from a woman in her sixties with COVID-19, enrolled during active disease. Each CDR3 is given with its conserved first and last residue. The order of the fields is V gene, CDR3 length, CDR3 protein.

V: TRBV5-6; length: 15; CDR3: CASSLAEGGLSEQYF
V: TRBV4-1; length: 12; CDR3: CASSQDWREAFF
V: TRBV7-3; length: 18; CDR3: CASSPDGTGRVGANVLTF
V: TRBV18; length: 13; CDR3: CASSPLEVSPQFF
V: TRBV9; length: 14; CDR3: CASSAGLAQETQYF
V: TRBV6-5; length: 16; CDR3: CASSYETGQGAYGYTF
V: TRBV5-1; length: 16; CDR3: CASSSTSGIPSYEQYF
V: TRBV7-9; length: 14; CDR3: CASSAGTAHSPLHF
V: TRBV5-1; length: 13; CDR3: CASSLDRNTEAFF
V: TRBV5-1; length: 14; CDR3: CASSLEGGSSPLHF
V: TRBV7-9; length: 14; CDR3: CASSPQTGNYGYTF
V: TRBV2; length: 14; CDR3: CASSESTANQPQHF
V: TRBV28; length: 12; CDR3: CASSLQETEAFF
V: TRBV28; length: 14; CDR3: CASSRAGALGTQYF
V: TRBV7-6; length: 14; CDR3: CASSAGRGPYEQYF
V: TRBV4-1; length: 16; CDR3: CASSQGPGLGNYEQYF
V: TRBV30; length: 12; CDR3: CAWRGGRGEAFF
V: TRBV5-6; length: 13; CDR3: CASSPGVWQPQHF
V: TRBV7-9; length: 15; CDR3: CASSQGGSNNSPLHF
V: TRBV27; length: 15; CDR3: CASSLSTNGNYGYTF
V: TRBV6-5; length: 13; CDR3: CASKQGRNYGYTF
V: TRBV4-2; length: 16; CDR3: CASSQDATSGDETQYF
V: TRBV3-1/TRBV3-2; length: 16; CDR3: CASSHRTSGGTDTQYF
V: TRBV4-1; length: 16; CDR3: CASSPGGGGPNQPQHF
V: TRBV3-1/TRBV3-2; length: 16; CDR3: CASVRGGRNSYNEQFF
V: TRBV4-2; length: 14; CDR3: CASSQLAGGKTQYF
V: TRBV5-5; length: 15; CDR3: CASAFHPGGRETQYF
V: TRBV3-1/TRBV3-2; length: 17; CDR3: CASSRGQGLRGTGELFF
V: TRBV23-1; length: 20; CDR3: CASSHQKVCRDRGFQETQYF
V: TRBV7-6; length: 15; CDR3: CASSSWTGGNSEQYF
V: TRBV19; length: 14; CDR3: CASRWDSLSYEQYF
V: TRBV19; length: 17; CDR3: CASSPTGGPVSGNTIYF
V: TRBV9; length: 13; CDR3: CASSVDGAGEQYF
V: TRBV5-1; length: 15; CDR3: CASSSGQGNFNEQFF
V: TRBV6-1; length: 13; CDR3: CASSEALASGSYF
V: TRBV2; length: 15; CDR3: CASSEEGAGPFVTYF
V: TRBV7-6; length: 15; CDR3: CASSPRTGGDEKLFF
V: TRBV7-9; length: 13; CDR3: CASSLNFEETQYF
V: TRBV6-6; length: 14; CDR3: CASSDLAGGPAQYF
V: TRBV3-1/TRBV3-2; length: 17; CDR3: CASSQDLIRGVNTEAFF
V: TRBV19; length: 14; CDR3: CASSMGRGTLEQFF
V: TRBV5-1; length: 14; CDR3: CASSLAGEDSPLHF
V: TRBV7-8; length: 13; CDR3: CASSLAVSYGYTF
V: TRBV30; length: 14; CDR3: CAWSDYRIGNTIYF
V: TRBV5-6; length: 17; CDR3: CASSLMSGLATSYEQYF
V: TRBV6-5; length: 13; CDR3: CASMLSYNYGYTF
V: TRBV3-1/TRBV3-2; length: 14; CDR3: CASRPWTGGGGYTF
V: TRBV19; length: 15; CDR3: CASSMEALGSNEQYF
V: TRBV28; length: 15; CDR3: CASSLDSSYNSPLHF
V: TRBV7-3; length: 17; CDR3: CASSPRKGLGRNTEAFF
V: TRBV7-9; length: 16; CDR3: CASSLVEISGANVLTF
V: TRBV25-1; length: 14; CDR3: CASSLTSTNEKLFF
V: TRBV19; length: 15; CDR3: CASSIPGGATYEQYF
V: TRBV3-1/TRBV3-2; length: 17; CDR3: CASSRTAAGGPGNEQFF